These 22 T cell receptor beta chains share one sample of origin, sequenced in a study of PD-1 blockade in classical Hodgkin lymphoma. All patients experienced relapse after autologous stem cell transplantation, and brentuximab vedotin exposure was variable. Investigators isolated CD4+ T cells from thawed PBMCs through magnetic negative selection. Measured with immunoSEQ multiplex PCR; TCRdb has only the in-frame clones, and not every one. The sample has more than 7,500 clones, around 82% seen once. The sequencing here drew on CD4+ T cells from blood, taken at baseline. The receptors were gathered from a human donor with classical Hodgkin lymphoma.

This chain links TRBV9 with TRBJ2-3; D not resolved. V gave up 3 bases and J gave up 1 base, with 3 bases separating them. Germline V gene data show CDR1 as SGDLS and CDR2 as YYNGEE. The CDR3 spans 12 residues. Here the CDR3 reads CASSERTDTQYF. The CDR3 bases are TGTGCCAGCAGCGAGCGCACAGATACGCAGTATTTT.

This clone was seen only once. The chain uses TRBV19 and TRBJ1-1; perhaps TRBD1 as D (5 bases). Germline V gives CDR1 LNHDA, CDR2 SQIVND (reference sequence). Trimming left V 9 bases short and J 7 bases short, with 12 bases between. There are 11 residues in the CDR3. CDR3 in DNA: TGTGCCAGCAAGATAAGGGGTGAAGCTTTCTTT. Its protein product is CASKIRGEAFF.

The genes are TRBV2 and TRBJ2-7; D is possibly TRBD1 or TRBD2 (5 bases each). The V and J ends lost 6 bases and 0 bases respectively, with 15 bases between them. Germline V gene sequence: CDR1 SNHLY, CDR2 FYNNEI. The CDR3 extends over 15 amino acids. CDR3 in amino acids: CASSHPRDVSYEQYF. CDR3 DNA sequence: TGTGCCAGCAGCCACCCCCGGGACGTCTCCTACGAGCAGTACTTC.

This chain connects TRBV6-6 to TRBJ1-5; 7 nucleotides match TRBD1. CDR1 and CDR2 (germline): MNHNY, SVGAGI (reference sequence). V trimming: 6 bases; J trimming: 10 bases; junction bases outside the gene matches: 9. The CDR3 loop spans 13 amino acids. CDR3 coding DNA: TGTGCCAGCAGAAAGACAGGGACGGGCCCCCAGCATTTT. Translated, it gives CASRKTGTGPQHF.

The rearrangement joins TRBV7-9 to TRBJ2-2, with 8 bases that match TRBD1. This CDR3 is 17 amino acids long. From germline, CDR1 is SEHNR and CDR2 FQNEAQ (reference sequence). The ends lost 6 bases at V and 0 bases at J; junction bases unmatched: 9. The CDR3 sequence is CASRPTGGRANTGELFF. The CDR3 DNA follows: TGTGCCAGCAGACCTACAGGGGGACGAGCGAACACCGGGGAGCTGTTTTTT.

The CDR3 loop is CASSLDYRGSPLHF. DNA of the CDR3: TGTGCCAGCAGCTTAGATTACAGGGGGTCACCCCTCCACTTT. V gene TRBV7-8 combines with J gene TRBJ1-6; 8 bases line up with TRBD1. CDR3 length: 14 residues. CDR1 is SGHVS, CDR2 FQNEAQ, per germline. The V gene end was trimmed by 1 base and the J gene end by 10 bases; junction bases not matched to a gene: 3.

The gene calls are TRBV19 and TRBJ2-3; possibly TRBD1 for D (5 bases). V gave up 2 bases and J gave up 9 bases, with 9 bases separating them. This CDR3 has 12 amino acids. CDR1 is LNHDA, CDR2 SQIVND, per germline (reference sequence). In DNA, the CDR3 is TGTGCCAGTAGTATAAGGGGCGGAACGCAGTATTTT. It codes for CASSIRGGTQYF.

The chain joins TRBV6-1 to TRBJ2-7; maybe TRBD2 (6 bases). The CDR3 spans 15 residues. Between the trimmed V and J ends, which lost 4 bases and 3 bases, there was a span of 16 bases. Germline V gives CDR1 MNHNS, CDR2 SASEGT. CDR3: CASSVGLTSGYEQYF. CDR3 coding DNA: TGTGCCAGCAGTGTGGGACTGACCTCGGGCTACGAGCAGTACTTC.

J is TRBJ2-7 and V is TRBV30; perhaps TRBD2 as D (5 bases). The length of the CDR3 is 12 residues. The V and J ends lost 2 bases and 4 bases respectively, with 9 bases between them. Germline lookup yields CDR1 GTSNPN and CDR2 SVGIG (reference sequence). The CDR3 DNA sequence: TGTGCCTGGAGTCGCGGGCCGTACGAGCAGTACTTC. Its translation is CAWSRGPYEQYF.

This chain joins TRBV5-1 and TRBJ1-5, with 9 bases that match TRBD1. The V gene end was trimmed by 4 bases and the J gene end by 7 bases; junction bases not matched to a gene: 6. From germline, CDR1 is SGHRS and CDR2 YFSETQ. CDR3 length equals 14 residues. The CDR3 is CASSPGTGKQPQHF. CDR3 sequence (DNA): TGCGCCAGCAGCCCGGGGACAGGGAAACAGCCCCAGCATTTT.

This sequence joins TRBV11-2 and TRBJ2-7; 11 nucleotides line up with TRBD2. After removal of 4 bases from V and 0 bases from J, the junction contained 2 bases not matched to a gene. From germline, CDR1 is SGHAT and CDR2 FQNNGV. The CDR3 has 15 amino acids. The CDR3 here is CASSYGTSGSYEQYF. CDR3 nucleotide sequence: TGTGCCAGCAGCTACGGGACTAGCGGCTCCTACGAGCAGTACTTC.

The chain has TRBV7-8 and TRBJ2-1; the match to TRBD2 covers 15 bases. Germline V CDR1 and CDR2: SGHVS, FQNEAQ. V lost 1 base and J lost 1; bases outside the gene matches: 5. CDR3 length equals 19 residues. CDR3 loop: CASSLGRTSGRVSYNEQFF. DNA for the CDR3: TGTGCCAGCAGCTTAGGCCGGACTAGCGGGAGGGTGTCCTACAATGAGCAGTTCTTC.

This clone was observed a handful of times. V usage is TRBV6-5 and J usage is TRBJ1-1, with D unresolved. Germline lookup yields CDR1 MNHEY and CDR2 SVGAGI. The ends were cut back, 0 bases at V and 1 base at J, with 12 bases in the middle. CDR3 length equals 16 residues. CDR3 bases: TGTGCCAGCAGTTACTCGAAATTATCAGCGAACACTGAAGCTTTCTTT. It translates to CASSYSKLSANTEAFF.

The CDR3 loop reads CASSSRTGESGYTF. The CDR3 coding sequence is TGTGCCAGCAGTTCAAGGACAGGGGAGTCTGGCTACACCTTC. J is TRBJ1-2 and V is TRBV27; TRBD1 aligns across 9 bases. This CDR3 comprises 14 residues. Germline loops: CDR1 MNHEY, CDR2 SMNVEV (reference sequence). V was pared by 4 bases and J by 7 bases, with 7 bases of the junction left unmatched.

The chain joins TRBV9 to TRBJ2-7, with 13 bases aligning to TRBD2. The V gene's germline CDR1 is SGDLS and CDR2 YYNGEE. The CDR3 contains 14 residues. V lost 3 bases and J lost 6; bases outside the gene matches: 3. The CDR3: CASSGGTSGTEQYF. CDR3 DNA sequence: TGTGCCAGCAGCGGGGGGACTAGCGGGACCGAGCAGTACTTC.

J is TRBJ2-5 and V is TRBV7-2; no clear D. The germline V and J ends were trimmed by 2 bases and 2 bases, with 12 bases remaining between them. The CDR3 is 15 residues long. Germline V gene lookup returns CDR1 SGHTA and CDR2 FQGNSA. The CDR3 loop reads CASSLTALRQETQYF. CDR3 nucleotide sequence: TGTGCCAGCAGCTTAACGGCATTGAGACAAGAGACCCAGTACTTC.

This rearrangement joins TRBV9 to TRBJ2-1; 11 positions agree with TRBD2. The ends lost 7 bases at V and 1 base at J; junction bases unmatched: 7. CDR1 and CDR2 (germline): SGDLS, YYNGEE. The CDR3 totals 16 residues. In DNA form, the CDR3 reads TGTGCCAGCCACCAGGGACTAGCGGAATCCTACAATGAGCAGTTCTTC. Translating it yields CASHQGLAESYNEQFF.

The rearrangement uses TRBV5-1 and TRBJ1-2, with 7 bases that match TRBD1. Germline CDR1 reads SGHRS; CDR2 reads YFSETQ. The junction had 2 bases not matched to a gene; V was cut back by 0 bases and J by 0 bases. The CDR3 loop spans 15 amino acids. This CDR3 reads CASSLDGTANYGYTF. The CDR3, as DNA: TGCGCCAGCAGCTTGGACGGGACAGCTAACTATGGCTACACCTTC. The complete variable domain, with remaining parts taken from reference TRBV5-1 and TRBJ1-2, reads KAGVTQTPRYLIKTRGQQVTLSCSPISGHRSVSWYQQTPGQGLQFLFEYFSETQRNKGNFPGRFSGRQFSNSRSEMNVSTLELGDSALYLCASSLDGTANYGYTFGSGTRLTVV.

This chain uses TRBV19 with TRBJ1-5, with D perhaps matching TRBD1 (6 bases). This CDR3 region has 15 residues. Trimming stripped 10 bases from V and 0 bases from J, with 16 bases between. Germline loops: CDR1 LNHDA, CDR2 SQIVND (reference sequence). CDR3 DNA: TGTGCCACCCGGGACACCCCTTATAGCAATCAGCCCCAGCATTTT. It encodes CATRDTPYSNQPQHF. Together with reference TRBV19 and TRBJ1-5, the CDR3 gives the full variable domain: DGGITQSPKYLFRKEGQNVTLSCEQNLNHDAMYWYRQDPGQGLRLIYYSQIVNDFQKGDIAEGYSVSREKKESFPLTVTSAQKNPTAFYLCATRDTPYSNQPQHFGDGTRLSIL.

This chain links TRBV6-1 with TRBJ1-5, with a tentative D call TRBD1 (5 bases). Germline V gene sequence: CDR1 MNHNS, CDR2 SASEGT. The V end was cut by 2 bases, the J end by 8 bases, with 16 bases between. The CDR3 consists of 15 residues. The CDR3 here is CASSEQGRVYEPQHF. The CDR3 nucleotides are TGTGCCAGCAGTGAACAGGGCAGGGTTTACGAGCCCCAGCATTTT.

The chain recombines TRBV18 with TRBJ1-1, with D perhaps matching TRBD1 (6 bases). Germline assignment: CDR1 KGHSH and CDR2 LQKENI. Deletions cut 3 bases from V and 4 bases from J, with 21 bases between. This CDR3 region has 17 residues. The CDR3 DNA reads TGTGCCAGCTCACCGCTAGGTCGGGGGCAAAGTTCCACTGAAGCTTTCTTT. It yields the protein CASSPLGRGQSSTEAFF.

V gene TRBV10-3 combines with J gene TRBJ2-1; D gene ambiguous. This CDR3 comprises 11 residues. Germline CDR1 reads ENHRY; CDR2 reads SYGVKD. V dropped 6 bases and J dropped 9 bases, with 9 bases sitting between them. CDR3: CAIRTGSEQFF. In DNA form, the CDR3 reads TGTGCCATCAGGACGGGTAGTGAGCAGTTCTTC.